Each of the 27 T cell receptor beta chains below was sequenced from the same sample in a study of shared clonotypes between healthy human individuals. Libraries were prepared by immunoSEQ multiplex PCR; TCRdb keeps only in-frame clonotypes and omits some of them. The sample yields 2 million to 3 million clones, roughly 93% seen once. Sequenced material: naive CD4+ T cells from PBMCs. The sample's subset: CD45RA+ positively selected. These receptor sequences come from a man aged 18 to 30 in good health. Some clones in this sample may be carry-over from other donors' samples.

V usage is TRBV7-9 and J usage is TRBJ2-2; D unclear. The CDR3 is 12 residues long. The V and J ends lost 5 bases and 1 base respectively, with 2 bases between them. Germline CDR1 reads SEHNR; CDR2 reads FQNEAQ (reference sequence). This CDR3 is CASSENTGELFF. CDR3 in DNA: TGTGCCAGCAGCGAGAACACCGGGGAGCTGTTTTTT.

There are a few counts of this clone. Other nucleotide sequences from this sample produce the same CDR3. The rearrangement joins TRBV5-4 to TRBJ1-5; D remains unclear. CDR1 and CDR2 (germline): SGHNT, YYREEE (reference sequence). Trimming stripped 4 bases from V and 3 bases from J, with 5 bases between. CDR3 length equals 12 residues. CDR3 coding DNA: TGTGCCAGCAGCCTCCCCAATCAGCCCCAGCATTTT. Protein sequence: CASSLPNQPQHF.

V usage is TRBV2 and J usage is TRBJ1-1; D ambiguous. From germline, CDR1 is SNHLY and CDR2 FYNNEI. V was clipped by 4 bases and J by 5 bases, with 11 bases between them. This CDR3 contains 13 residues. CDR3 sequence (DNA): TGTGCCAGCAGTGTCGGGGTCTGGACTGAAGCTTTCTTT. Translation: CASSVGVWTEAFF.

This chain joins TRBV27 and TRBJ1-1; 8 nucleotides agree with TRBD1. This CDR3 contains 16 residues. V was clipped by 3 bases and J by 4 bases; unmatched bases: 10. The germline gives CDR1 MNHEY, CDR2 SMNVEV (reference sequence). The CDR3 is CASSLDREDRITEAFF. Written as DNA, the CDR3 is TGTGCCAGCAGTTTGGACAGGGAAGATCGGATCACTGAAGCTTTCTTT.

The chain links TRBV19 to TRBJ2-7; unclear D gene. Germline V lookup: CDR1 LNHDA, CDR2 SQIVND (reference sequence). V shed 5 bases and J shed 7 bases, with 15 bases lying between them. The CDR3 has 13 amino acids. This chain's CDR3 is CASSAPSLHEQYF. The CDR3 region has the DNA TGTGCCAGTAGTGCGCCCTCCCTGCATGAGCAGTACTTC.

The chain employs TRBV28 and TRBJ2-5; weak D call: TRBD2 (6 bases). CDR1 is MDHEN, CDR2 SYDVKM, per germline. V gave up 7 bases and J gave up 7 bases, with 16 bases separating them. There are 13 residues in the CDR3. CDR3 bases: TGTGCCAGCACCGCCGGGACTGGGGGGACCCAGTACTTC. Protein: CASTAGTGGTQYF.

The V and J genes are TRBV11-1 and TRBJ2-3; TRBD2 aligns across 9 bases. This CDR3 spans 18 amino acids. The J segment lost 2 bases and the V segment lost 1 base, leaving 10 bases of the junction unmatched. The germline V gene has CDR1 SGHAT and CDR2 FQDESV (reference sequence). The CDR3 loop reads CASSLGASGKGNTDTQYF. The CDR3 nucleotides are TGTGCCAGCAGCTTAGGGGCTAGCGGGAAGGGGAACACAGATACGCAGTATTTT.

The chain couples TRBV28 to TRBJ2-4; the match to TRBD2 covers 15 bases. J lost 4 bases, V lost 6 bases, and 7 bases had no gene match. Germline V gene sequence: CDR1 MDHEN, CDR2 SYDVKM. This CDR3 comprises 17 residues. The CDR3 DNA reads as TGTGCCAGCAGGGGAGGTGGACTAGCGGGAGGGAAAAACATTCAGTACTTC. Its protein is CASRGGGLAGGKNIQYF.

CDR3 in amino acids: CAWSVRGSNYGYTF. DNA of the CDR3: TGTGCCTGGAGTGTCAGGGGCTCTAACTATGGCTACACCTTC. The chain uses TRBV30 and TRBJ1-2, with a tentative D call TRBD1 (6 bases). The V end was cut by 0 bases, the J end by 0 bases, with 8 bases between. The CDR3 runs 14 residues. The germline V gene encodes CDR1 GTSNPN and CDR2 SVGIG (reference sequence).

The CDR3 region has the DNA TGTGCCAGCAGCGGCGGGACTAGCGGCCGAGGAGGGGACATTCAGTACTTC. Amino acid sequence: CASSGGTSGRGGDIQYF. The rearrangement links TRBV9 to TRBJ2-4; 11 positions agree with TRBD2. The CDR3 consists of 17 residues. Trimming cost V 3 bases and J 8 bases; bases outside gene matches: 13. The germline CDR1 and CDR2 sequences are SGDLS and YYNGEE.

The chain combines TRBV5-4 with TRBJ2-5; either TRBD1 or TRBD2 may supply D (5 bases each). The J call is uncertain, as TRBJ2-7 better fits the DNA end. This CDR3 is built from 15 residues. Germline V lookup: CDR1 SGHNT, CDR2 YYREEE (reference sequence). The DNA for the CDR3 is TGTGCCAGCAGCCCGGGGCCCAGAGGAGGCTACGAGCAGTACTTC. It is translated as CASSPGPRGGYEQYF.

V is TRBV27 and J is TRBJ2-1; no reliable D call. The germline V and J ends were trimmed by 4 bases and 7 bases, with 20 bases remaining between them. The length of the CDR3 is 16 residues. The germline V gene has CDR1 MNHEY and CDR2 SMNVEV (reference sequence). The chain's CDR3 is CASSSLVGRFINEQFF. CDR3 bases: TGTGCCAGCAGTTCGCTCGTCGGGCGGTTTATAAATGAGCAGTTCTTC.

About this clone: The same CDR3 arises from other DNA sequences in this sample as well. DNA of the CDR3: TGTGCCAGCTCACCACCGAGACTAGCGGGGGTATACAATGAGCAGTTCTTC. Its protein product is CASSPPRLAGVYNEQFF. The chain employs TRBV18 and TRBJ2-1, with 12 nucleotides matching TRBD2. J lost 4 bases, V lost 0 bases, and 4 bases had no gene match. The CDR3 totals 17 residues. Germline V lookup: CDR1 KGHSH, CDR2 LQKENI.

J is TRBJ1-2 and V is TRBV6-1; D unclear. In germline, CDR1 is MNHNS, CDR2 SASEGT. The CDR3 contains 12 residues. Trimming removed 7 bases at V and 3 bases at J, with 9 bases between. CDR3 sequence (DNA): TGTGCCAGCACCGCAGTCTACTATGGCTACACCTTC. Protein product: CASTAVYYGYTF.

This clone came up a few times. The chain recombines TRBV18 with TRBJ1-5; D may be TRBD1 (5 bases). Trimming removed 5 bases at V and 5 bases at J, with 16 bases between. The CDR3 is made up of 15 amino acids. Germline-derived CDR1 and CDR2 are KGHSH and LQKENI. The CDR3 nucleotides read TGTGCCAGCTCATCCCAACCCGACAGATATCAGCCCCAGCATTTT. Amino acids: CASSSQPDRYQPQHF.

This clone was counted only a few times. This chain uses TRBV11-2 with TRBJ2-5; D perhaps matches TRBD2 (5 bases). The V end lost 4 bases, the J end lost 5 bases, and 11 bases lay between the germline ends. Per germline, CDR1 SGHAT and CDR2 FQNNGV. This CDR3 comprises 13 residues. The CDR3 reads CASSSGVGETQYF. In nucleotides, the CDR3 is TGTGCCAGCAGCTCCGGGGTCGGGGAGACCCAGTACTTC.

The rearrangement uses TRBV27 and TRBJ2-1, with TRBD1 matching over 7 bases. In germline, CDR1 is MNHEY, CDR2 SMNVEV (reference sequence). Trimming took 5 bases from V and 10 from J; bases not matched to a gene: 8. This CDR3 is 13 amino acids long. CDR3 nucleotides: TGTGCCAGCAGTCCCCGGGACAGAGAAGAGCAGTTCTTC. Protein: CASSPRDREEQFF.

This clone was seen a single time. Other DNA sequences in the sample encode the same CDR3. The chain couples TRBV5-1 to TRBJ1-2, with D perhaps TRBD1 (6 bases). Trimming left V 4 bases short and J 5 bases short, with 12 bases between. Per the germline V gene, CDR1 is SGHRS and CDR2 is YFSETQ. The CDR3 consists of 13 residues. CDR3 in amino acids: CASSPRDTYGYTF. The CDR3 nucleotides read TGCGCCAGCAGCCCCCGGGACACTTATGGCTACACCTTC. The full variable domain, rest sourced from reference TRBV5-1 and TRBJ1-2, is KAGVTQTPRYLIKTRGQQVTLSCSPISGHRSVSWYQQTPGQGLQFLFEYFSETQRNKGNFPGRFSGRQFSNSRSEMNVSTLELGDSALYLCASSPRDTYGYTFGSGTRLTVV.

The CDR3 here is CASRRDRSLETQYF. The CDR3 region has the DNA TGTGCCAGCAGGAGGGACAGGTCCCTAGAGACCCAGTACTTC. This chain uses TRBV2 with TRBJ2-5, with 8 positions matching TRBD1. Germline CDR1 reads SNHLY; CDR2 reads FYNNEI. Germline trimming cut 6 bases from V and 4 bases from J; bases unmatched to any gene: 7. CDR3 length: 14 amino acids. Combining the CDR3 with reference TRBV2 and TRBJ2-5 gives the whole variable domain EPEVTQTPSHQVTQMGQEVILRCVPISNHLYFYWYRQILGQKVEFLVSFYNNEISEKSEIFDDQFSVERPDGSNFTLKIRSTKLEDSAMYFCASRRDRSLETQYFGPGTRLLVL.

The chain joins TRBV4-1 to TRBJ1-2; TRBD1 matches at 8 bases. The CDR3 loop spans 15 amino acids. Germline lookup yields CDR1 MGHRA and CDR2 YSYEKL. V lost 6 bases to trimming and J lost 5 bases; unmatched junction nucleotides: 11. CDR3 protein: CASSYGQGEGYGYTF. The CDR3 nucleotides read TGCGCCAGCAGTTACGGACAGGGTGAAGGGTATGGCTACACCTTC.

V gene TRBV19 combines with J gene TRBJ2-3; tentative D call: TRBD2 (6 bases). V was clipped by 6 bases and J by 2 bases, with 6 bases between them. Germline loops: CDR1 LNHDA, CDR2 SQIVND (reference sequence). This CDR3 contains 12 residues. This chain's CDR3 is CASRRDTDTQYF. The CDR3 DNA follows: TGTGCCAGTAGGCGGGACACAGATACGCAGTATTTT. Using reference TRBV19 and TRBJ2-3 for the parts outside the CDR3, the full variable domain is DGGITQSPKYLFRKEGQNVTLSCEQNLNHDAMYWYRQDPGQGLRLIYYSQIVNDFQKGDIAEGYSVSREKKESFPLTVTSAQKNPTAFYLCASRRDTDTQYFGPGTRLTVL.

This chain joins TRBV5-1 and TRBJ1-1; D not certain. V lost 4 bases and J 1 base, leaving 17 bases between the germline ends. Germline V CDR1 and CDR2: SGHRS, YFSETQ. The CDR3 is 16 residues long. DNA of the CDR3: TGCGCCAGCAGCGCCAGAGGGCGTATGGAGAACACTGAAGCTTTCTTT. This codes for CASSARGRMENTEAFF.

The CDR3 coding sequence is TGTGCCAGCAGCTTCGGCGGGAGCCACCCGACGAACACTGAAGCTTTCTTT. It specifies CASSFGGSHPTNTEAFF. This rearrangement joins TRBV9 to TRBJ1-1; D gene uncertain. Germline CDR1 is SGDLS and CDR2 is YYNGEE. V lost 4 bases to trimming and J lost 1 base, with 20 bases between them. This CDR3 has 17 residues.

V is TRBV2 and J is TRBJ2-1; weak D call: TRBD1 (5 bases). The V gene's germline CDR1 is SNHLY and CDR2 FYNNEI. V lost 5 bases to trimming and J lost 0 bases, with 11 bases between them. There are 15 residues in the CDR3. CDR3 nucleotide sequence: TGTGCCAGCAGTCTGGACAAGACCTCCTACAATGAGCAGTTCTTC. This encodes CASSLDKTSYNEQFF.

The chain joins TRBV2 to TRBJ2-7; 9 bases align to TRBD1. The CDR3 loop spans 13 amino acids. Germline CDR1 reads SNHLY; CDR2 reads FYNNEI. Unmatched junction bases numbered 3, after V lost 6 bases and J lost 3 bases. CDR3 nucleotide sequence: TGTGCCAGCAGCACGGACAGGGGCTACGAGCAGTACTTC. Translating gives CASSTDRGYEQYF. The full variable domain, in which reference TRBV2 and TRBJ2-7 provide the parts outside the CDR3, is EPEVTQTPSHQVTQMGQEVILRCVPISNHLYFYWYRQILGQKVEFLVSFYNNEISEKSEIFDDQFSVERPDGSNFTLKIRSTKLEDSAMYFCASSTDRGYEQYFGPGTRLTVT.

V usage is TRBV28 and J usage is TRBJ2-7; 9 nucleotides line up with TRBD1. The CDR3 is 15 residues long. V gave up 6 bases and J gave up 6 bases; unmatched junction bases: 12. CDR1 is MDHEN and CDR2 is SYDVKM in the germline V gene. CDR3 residues: CASSPRDRVGGEQYF. The CDR3 DNA reads TGTGCCAGCAGCCCCCGGGACAGGGTCGGTGGCGAGCAGTACTTC.

The rearrangement joins TRBV28 to TRBJ1-3, with 7 nucleotides matching TRBD1. The CDR3 spans 16 residues. J was trimmed by 1 base and V by 6 bases; bases with no gene match: 9. CDR1 is MDHEN and CDR2 is SYDVKM in the germline V gene. The CDR3 DNA reads as TGTGCCAGCAGCCTGGCCCAGGGGGGATCTGGAAACACCATATATTTT. It is translated as CASSLAQGGSGNTIYF.